A single sample is the source of the 8 T cell receptor beta chains below, sequenced in a study of blood T cell repertoires in COVID-19. Here immunoSEQ multiplex PCR was the method, and the copy in TCRdb shows in-frame clones only, minus some. The data show 60,000 to 70,000 clones, around 85% seen once. Material for sequencing was peripheral blood. The receptors were sampled from a middle-aged man with acute or convalescent COVID-19.

This rearrangement joins TRBV27 to TRBJ1-3; D gene ambiguous. Germline CDR1 is MNHEY and CDR2 is SMNVEV (reference sequence). The length of the CDR3 is 14 residues. Trimming shortened V by 8 bases and J by 1 base, and 12 bases separated the two germline ends. The CDR3 DNA reads TGTGCCAGCTCGTCGGGGATATCTGGAAACACCATATATTTT. This translates into CASSSGISGNTIYF.

The chain couples TRBV27 to TRBJ2-2; no definite D call. This CDR3 contains 17 residues. Germline values: CDR1 MNHEY, CDR2 SMNVEV (reference sequence). Trimming removed 0 bases at V and 1 base at J, with 12 bases between. The CDR3 DNA follows: TGTGCCAGCAGTTTATCCTTTGTTTGGCAGAACACCGGGGAGCTGTTTTTT. Translated, it gives CASSLSFVWQNTGELFF.

V is TRBV3-1 (or the pseudogene TRBV3-2) and J is TRBJ2-5; D call uncertain. Germline V gene sequence: CDR1 LGHDT, CDR2 YNNKEL (reference sequence). The CDR3 extends over 15 amino acids. The ends were cut back, 2 bases at V and 0 bases at J, with 10 bases in the middle. CDR3 loop: CASSQRRRDQETQYF. The DNA for the CDR3 is TGTGCCAGCAGCCAAAGGCGGAGAGACCAAGAGACCCAGTACTTC.

The V and J genes are TRBV29-1 and TRBJ2-7; 9 bases are a match to TRBD1. V gave up 4 bases and J gave up 1 base; unmatched junction bases: 5. Germline CDR1 SQVTM, CDR2 ANQGSEA. The length of the CDR3 is 14 residues. The DNA of the CDR3 is TGCAGCGTTGCCCGGGACAGGGCGTCCTACGAGCAGTACTTC. It specifies CSVARDRASYEQYF.

The chain recombines TRBV19 with TRBJ1-1; D unclear. The V and J ends lost 3 bases and 1 base respectively, with 21 bases between them. Germline V lookup: CDR1 LNHDA, CDR2 SQIVND (reference sequence). This CDR3 spans 18 amino acids. The CDR3, as DNA: TGTGCCAGTAGTATGAGCGGAGTGGGATTTTCGGGGAACACTGAAGCTTTCTTT. It specifies CASSMSGVGFSGNTEAFF.

The chain joins TRBV12-5 to TRBJ2-5; 7 nucleotides line up with TRBD1. Trimming at V came to 1 base and at J to 5 bases, leaving 4 bases not matched to a gene. Per germline, CDR1 LGHNT and CDR2 FRNRAP. The CDR3 extends over 14 amino acids. The CDR3 sequence is CASGLERGRETQYF. In nucleotides, the CDR3 is TGTGCTAGTGGTTTGGAAAGGGGGCGGGAGACCCAGTACTTC.

CDR3 in DNA: TGTGCCAGCAGTACTGGGACAACGGGGCCCCTCCACTTT. As protein: CASSTGTTGPLHF. The chain couples TRBV6-5 to TRBJ1-6; tentative D call: TRBD1 (6 bases). Trimming stripped 5 bases from V and 13 bases from J, with 15 bases between. This CDR3 contains 13 residues. Per the germline V gene, CDR1 is MNHEY and CDR2 is SVGAGI.

The CDR3 sequence: CASSPGLAGGYNEQFF. CDR3 bases: TGTGCCAGCAGCCCCGGACTAGCGGGGGGTTACAATGAGCAGTTCTTC. The V and J genes are TRBV5-4 and TRBJ2-1; 14 bases are shared with TRBD2. The CDR3 spans 16 residues. The germline gives CDR1 SGHNT, CDR2 YYREEE (reference sequence). With V trimmed by 4 bases and J by 4 bases, 4 bases remained unmatched.